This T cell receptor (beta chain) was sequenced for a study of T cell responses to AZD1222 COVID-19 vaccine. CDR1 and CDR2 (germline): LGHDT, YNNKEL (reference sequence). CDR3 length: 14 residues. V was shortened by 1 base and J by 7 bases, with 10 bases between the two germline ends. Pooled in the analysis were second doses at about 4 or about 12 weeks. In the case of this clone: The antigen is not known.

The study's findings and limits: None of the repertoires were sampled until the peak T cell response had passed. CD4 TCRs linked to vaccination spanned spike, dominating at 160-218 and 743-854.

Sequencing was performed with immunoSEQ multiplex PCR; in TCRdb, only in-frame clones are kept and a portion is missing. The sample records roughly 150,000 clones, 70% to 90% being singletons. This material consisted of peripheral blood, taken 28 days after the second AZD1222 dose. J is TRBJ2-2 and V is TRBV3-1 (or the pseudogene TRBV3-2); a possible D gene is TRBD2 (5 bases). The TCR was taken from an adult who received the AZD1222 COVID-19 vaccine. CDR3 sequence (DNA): TGTGCCAGCAGCCAAGCGGGATTGGACGGGGAGCTGTTTTTT. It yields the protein CASSQAGLDGELFF.